These 7 T cell receptor beta chains were sequenced from one sample in a study of shared clonotypes between healthy human individuals. Naive-designated CD8 cells lacked CD45RO, were positively enriched for CCR7, and omitted terminally differentiated effector memory CD45RA+ cells. The table came from immunoSEQ multiplex PCR; TCRdb's copy has only in-frame clones and leaves some out. The table includes more than 2 million clones, about 95% detected once. The sequencing input was naive CD8+ T cells sorted from blood. The origin of the receptors is a man younger than 35 in good health.

The chain joins TRBV4-3 to TRBJ1-4; tentative D call: TRBD1 (5 bases). Between the trimmed V and J ends, which lost 1 base and 6 bases, there was a span of 9 bases. Germline V lookup: CDR1 LGHNA, CDR2 YSLEER. The CDR3 runs 14 residues. CDR3 sequence: CASSQGGQDEKLFF. The CDR3 nucleotides read TGCGCCAGCAGCCAAGGGGGCCAGGATGAAAAACTGTTTTTT.

The chain carries TRBV6-1 and TRBJ1-4, with D unclear. There are 14 residues in the CDR3. The V and J ends lost 1 base and 4 bases respectively, with 7 bases between them. CDR1 and CDR2 from the germline V gene are MNHNS and SASEGT. CDR3 in amino acids: CASSEGGLNEKLFF. The CDR3, as DNA: TGTGCCAGCAGTGAAGGTGGTCTTAATGAAAAACTGTTTTTT.

The chain combines TRBV13 with TRBJ1-2; 7 bases fit TRBD1. Per germline, CDR1 PRHDT and CDR2 FYEKMQ (reference sequence). V gave up 4 bases and J gave up 1 base; unmatched junction bases: 6. CDR3 length: 15 amino acids. The CDR3 sequence is CASSYRTGNNYGYTF. The CDR3 DNA reads as TGTGCCAGCAGCTACAGGACAGGAAATAACTATGGCTACACCTTC.

Concerning this clone: The same CDR3 is also encoded by other DNA sequences in this sample. This sequence joins TRBV28 and TRBJ1-1; unclear D gene. CDR3 size: 13 residues. Germline CDR1 is MDHEN and CDR2 is SYDVKM. V lost 3 bases and J 5 bases, leaving 10 bases between the germline ends. The CDR3 DNA reads TGTGCCAGCAGTTTGCGGGGTGTAACTGAAGCTTTCTTT. Its translation is CASSLRGVTEAFF. Supplemented by reference TRBV28 and TRBJ1-1, the full variable domain reads DVKVTQSSRYLVKRTGEKVFLECVQDMDHENMFWYRQDPGLGLRLIYFSYDVKMKEKGDIPEGYSVSREKKERFSLILESASTNQTSMYLCASSLRGVTEAFFGQGTRLTVV.

This sequence joins TRBV15 and TRBJ2-1; 10 bases agree with TRBD2. Germline CDR1 LNHNV, CDR2 YYDKDF (reference sequence). The CDR3 is 15 amino acids. The trim removed 1 base at V and 10 bases at J, leaving 7 bases unmatched. In DNA, the CDR3 is TGTGCCACCAGCAGAGGTCTAGCGGGAGTAAGGGAGCAGTTCTTC. Its protein product is CATSRGLAGVREQFF.

This sequence joins TRBV6-4 and TRBJ1-2; 7 nucleotides align to TRBD1. In germline, CDR1 is MRHNA, CDR2 SNTAGT. CDR3 length equals 15 residues. Trimming at V came to 7 bases and at J to 4 bases, leaving 12 bases not matched to a gene. In DNA form, the CDR3 reads TGTGCCAGCACAACCCGACAGGGCCACAGCTATGGCTACACCTTC. It encodes CASTTRQGHSYGYTF.

V and J are TRBV9 and TRBJ2-5, with D hard to call. This CDR3 is built from 14 residues. V lost 0 bases and J lost 4, with 10 bases in between. CDR1 is SGDLS, CDR2 YYNGEE, per germline. In DNA, the CDR3 is TGTGCCAGCAGCGTAGCCGGGTTCGTAGAGACCCAGTACTTC. Its translation is CASSVAGFVETQYF.